This record concerns one T cell receptor beta chain sequence. Its antigen is still unknown. The CDR3 loop spans 11 amino acids. V was cut by 4 bases and J by 8 bases, with 8 bases left in between. Germline CDR1 and CDR2: MGHDK and SYGVNS. The record originates from a study of T cells after yellow fever vaccination. Study details: Libraries from low-cell-number fractions were prepared with the SMART-Seq v4 Ultra Low Input RNA kit. Regarding the study as a whole: The presence of abundant clonotypes contaminating from the bulk population was possible in FACS-sorted repertoires. Most clones from primary vaccination were detected again post-booster (around 96% CD4, 88% CD8).

TCRdb reanalysed the 5' RACE reads using MiXCR and keeps one entry per CDR3 protein. Altogether roughly 500,000 distinct CDR3 sequences are present, about a fifth being singletons, with the ten largest covering more than 13%. The chain carries TRBV25-1 and TRBJ1-1; D not resolved. The clonotype comes from a young man who received the YFV17D yellow fever vaccine. The sequences come from PBMCs, collected 15 days after the yellow fever booster vaccination. Here the CDR3 reads CASSVAVEAFF. Here the CDR3 DNA reads TGTGCCAGCAGTGTGGCAGTAGAAGCTTTCTTT.